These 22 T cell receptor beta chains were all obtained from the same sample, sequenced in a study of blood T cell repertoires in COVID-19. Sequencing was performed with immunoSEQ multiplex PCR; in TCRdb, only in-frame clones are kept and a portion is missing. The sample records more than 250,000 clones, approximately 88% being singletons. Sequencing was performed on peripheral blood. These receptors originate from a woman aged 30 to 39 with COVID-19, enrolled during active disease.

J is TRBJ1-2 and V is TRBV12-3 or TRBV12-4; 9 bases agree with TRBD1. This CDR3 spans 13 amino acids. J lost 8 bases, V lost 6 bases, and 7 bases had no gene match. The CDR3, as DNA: TGTGCCAGCAGACTGACAGGGGGATACGGCTACACCTTC. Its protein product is CASRLTGGYGYTF.

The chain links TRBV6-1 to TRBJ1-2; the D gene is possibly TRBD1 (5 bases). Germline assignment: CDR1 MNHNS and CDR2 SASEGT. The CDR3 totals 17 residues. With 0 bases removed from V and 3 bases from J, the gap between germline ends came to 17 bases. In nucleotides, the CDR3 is TGTGCCAGCAGTGAAGCGCCTGGTGCGGCGACAGACTATGGCTACACCTTC. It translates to CASSEAPGAATDYGYTF.

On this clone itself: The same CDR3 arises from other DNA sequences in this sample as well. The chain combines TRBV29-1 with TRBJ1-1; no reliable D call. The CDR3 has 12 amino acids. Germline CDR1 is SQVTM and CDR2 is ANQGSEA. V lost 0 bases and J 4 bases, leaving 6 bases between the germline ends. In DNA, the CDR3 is TGCAGCGTTGAAGATCGGGGCACTGAAGCTTTCTTT. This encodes CSVEDRGTEAFF. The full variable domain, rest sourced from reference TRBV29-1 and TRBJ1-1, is SAVISQKPSRDICQRGTSLTIQCQVDSQVTMMFWYRQQPGQSLTLIATANQGSEATYESGFVIDKFPISRPNLTFSTLTVSNMSPEDSSIYLCSVEDRGTEAFFGQGTRLTVV.

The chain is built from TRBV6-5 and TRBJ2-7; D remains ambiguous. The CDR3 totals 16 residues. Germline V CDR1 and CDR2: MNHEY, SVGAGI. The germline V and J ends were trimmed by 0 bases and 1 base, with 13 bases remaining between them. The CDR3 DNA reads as TGTGCCAGCAGTTACTCTTTTAGTTATAGATCCTACGAGCAGTACTTC. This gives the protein CASSYSFSYRSYEQYF.

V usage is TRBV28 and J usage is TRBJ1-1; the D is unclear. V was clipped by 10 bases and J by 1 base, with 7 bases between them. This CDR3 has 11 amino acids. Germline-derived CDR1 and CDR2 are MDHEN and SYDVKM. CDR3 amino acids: CATGGNTEAFF. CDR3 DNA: TGTGCCACCGGAGGGAACACTGAAGCTTTCTTT. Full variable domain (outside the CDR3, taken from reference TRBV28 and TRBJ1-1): DVKVTQSSRYLVKRTGEKVFLECVQDMDHENMFWYRQDPGLGLRLIYFSYDVKMKEKGDIPEGYSVSREKKERFSLILESASTNQTSMYLCATGGNTEAFFGQGTRLTVV.

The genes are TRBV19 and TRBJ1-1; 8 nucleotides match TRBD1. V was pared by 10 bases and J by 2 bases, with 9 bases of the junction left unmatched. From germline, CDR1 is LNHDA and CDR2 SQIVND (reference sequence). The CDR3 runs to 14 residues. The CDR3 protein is CATLGGQVNTEAFF. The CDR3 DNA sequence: TGTGCCACCTTAGGGGGACAGGTTAACACTGAAGCTTTCTTT.

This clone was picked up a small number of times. Here the CDR3 reads CAWRAGGARDEQFF. The DNA for the CDR3 is TGTGCCTGGAGGGCTGGGGGGGCTCGCGATGAGCAGTTCTTC. This chain uses TRBV30 with TRBJ2-1, with a tentative D call TRBD2 (7 bases). This CDR3 spans 14 amino acids. Germline loops: CDR1 GTSNPN, CDR2 SVGIG (reference sequence). Trimming left V 3 bases short and J 8 bases short, with 17 bases between.

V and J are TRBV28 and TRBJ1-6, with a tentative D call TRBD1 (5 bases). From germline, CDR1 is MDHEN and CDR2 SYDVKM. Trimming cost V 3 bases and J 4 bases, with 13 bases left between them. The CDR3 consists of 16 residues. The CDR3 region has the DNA TGTGCCAGCAGTTTTTTTAGGAGGGGATATAATTCACCCCTCCACTTT. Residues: CASSFFRRGYNSPLHF.

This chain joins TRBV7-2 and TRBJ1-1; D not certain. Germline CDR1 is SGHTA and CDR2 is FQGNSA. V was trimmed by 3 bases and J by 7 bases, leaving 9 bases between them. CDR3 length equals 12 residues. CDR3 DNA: TGTGCCAGCAGCTTTACTTCAGGTGAAGCTTTCTTT. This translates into CASSFTSGEAFF.

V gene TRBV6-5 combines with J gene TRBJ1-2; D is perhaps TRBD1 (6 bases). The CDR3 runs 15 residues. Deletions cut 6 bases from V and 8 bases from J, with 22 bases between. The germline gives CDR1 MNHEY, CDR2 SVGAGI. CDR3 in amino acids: CASSLNPGHLRGYTF. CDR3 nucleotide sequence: TGTGCCAGCAGCCTTAATCCGGGACACCTAAGAGGCTACACCTTC.

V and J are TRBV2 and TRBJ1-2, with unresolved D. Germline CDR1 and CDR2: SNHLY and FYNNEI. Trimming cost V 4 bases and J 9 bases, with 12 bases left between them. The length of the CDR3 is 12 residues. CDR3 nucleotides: TGTGCCAGCAGTGGGGAGGGAGAAAGCTACACCTTC. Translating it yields CASSGEGESYTF. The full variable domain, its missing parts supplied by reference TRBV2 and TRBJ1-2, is EPEVTQTPSHQVTQMGQEVILRCVPISNHLYFYWYRQILGQKVEFLVSFYNNEISEKSEIFDDQFSVERPDGSNFTLKIRSTKLEDSAMYFCASSGEGESYTFGSGTRLTVV.

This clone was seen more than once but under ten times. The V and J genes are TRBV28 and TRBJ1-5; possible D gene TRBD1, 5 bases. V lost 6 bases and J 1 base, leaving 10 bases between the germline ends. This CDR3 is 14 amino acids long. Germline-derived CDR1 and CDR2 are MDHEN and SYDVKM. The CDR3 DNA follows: TGTGCCAGCAGGAGTACAGGAAGCAATCAGCCCCAGCATTTT. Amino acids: CASRSTGSNQPQHF.

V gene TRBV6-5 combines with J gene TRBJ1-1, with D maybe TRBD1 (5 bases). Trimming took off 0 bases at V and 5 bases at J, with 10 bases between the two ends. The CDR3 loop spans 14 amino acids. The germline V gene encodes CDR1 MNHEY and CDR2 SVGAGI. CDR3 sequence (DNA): TGTGCCAGCAGTTACTCTATGGGGGGAACTGAAGCTTTCTTT. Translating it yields CASSYSMGGTEAFF.

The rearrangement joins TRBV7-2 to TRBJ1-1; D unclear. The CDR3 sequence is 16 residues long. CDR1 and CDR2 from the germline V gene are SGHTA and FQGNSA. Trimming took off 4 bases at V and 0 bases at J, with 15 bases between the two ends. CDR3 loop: CASSSLRRSLNTEAFF. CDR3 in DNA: TGTGCCAGCAGCTCCCTCCGAAGGAGCCTGAACACTGAAGCTTTCTTT.

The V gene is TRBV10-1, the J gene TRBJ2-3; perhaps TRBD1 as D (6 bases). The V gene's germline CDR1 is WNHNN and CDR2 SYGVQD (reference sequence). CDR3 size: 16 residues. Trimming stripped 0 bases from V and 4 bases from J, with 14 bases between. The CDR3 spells CASSESTPDSPDTQYF. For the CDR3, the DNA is TGCGCCAGCAGTGAGTCGACGCCGGACAGTCCAGATACGCAGTATTTT.

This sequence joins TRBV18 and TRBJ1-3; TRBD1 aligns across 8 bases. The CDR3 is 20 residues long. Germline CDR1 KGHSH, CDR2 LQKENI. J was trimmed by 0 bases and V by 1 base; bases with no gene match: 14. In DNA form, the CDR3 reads TGTGCCAGCTCACCACGGCTGCAGGGGGCCTCGGGGAGCTCTGGAAACACCATATATTTT. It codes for CASSPRLQGASGSSGNTIYF.

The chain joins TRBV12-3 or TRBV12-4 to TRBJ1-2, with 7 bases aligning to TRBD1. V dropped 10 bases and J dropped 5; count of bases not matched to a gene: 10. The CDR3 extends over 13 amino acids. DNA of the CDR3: TGTGCCACCCGTGGGGGGACAGTATATGGCTACACCTTC. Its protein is CATRGGTVYGYTF.

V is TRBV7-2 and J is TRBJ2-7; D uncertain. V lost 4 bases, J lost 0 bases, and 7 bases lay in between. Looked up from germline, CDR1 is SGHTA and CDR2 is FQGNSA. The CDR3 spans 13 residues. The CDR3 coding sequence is TGTGCCAGCAGCTATCGTTTCTCCTACGAGCAGTACTTC. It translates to CASSYRFSYEQYF. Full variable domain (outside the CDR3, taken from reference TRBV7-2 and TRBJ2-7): GAGVSQSPSNKVTEKGKDVELRCDPISGHTALYWYRQSLGQGLEFLIYFQGNSAPDKSGLPSDRFSAERTGGSVSTLTIQRTQQEDSAVYLCASSYRFSYEQYFGPGTRLTVT.

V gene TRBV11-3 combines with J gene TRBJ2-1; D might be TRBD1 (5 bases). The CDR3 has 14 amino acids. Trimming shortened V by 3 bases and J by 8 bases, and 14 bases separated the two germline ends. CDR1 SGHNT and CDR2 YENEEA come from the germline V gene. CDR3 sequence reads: CASSFRAFVDEQFF. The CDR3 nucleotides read TGTGCCAGCAGCTTCAGGGCCTTCGTCGATGAGCAGTTCTTC.

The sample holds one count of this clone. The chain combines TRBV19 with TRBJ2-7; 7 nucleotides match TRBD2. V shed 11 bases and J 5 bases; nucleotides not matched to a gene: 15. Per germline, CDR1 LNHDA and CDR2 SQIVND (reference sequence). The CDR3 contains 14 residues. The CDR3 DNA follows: TGTGCCTCCCGGCAGACGAGCGGGGACCACGAGCAGTACTTC. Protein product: CASRQTSGDHEQYF.

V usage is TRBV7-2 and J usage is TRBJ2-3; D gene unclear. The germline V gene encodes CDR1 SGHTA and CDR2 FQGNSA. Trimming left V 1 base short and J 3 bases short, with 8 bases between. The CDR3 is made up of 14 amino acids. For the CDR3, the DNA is TGTGCCAGCAGCTTAGAGTCAGCGACAGATACGCAGTATTTT. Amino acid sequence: CASSLESATDTQYF.

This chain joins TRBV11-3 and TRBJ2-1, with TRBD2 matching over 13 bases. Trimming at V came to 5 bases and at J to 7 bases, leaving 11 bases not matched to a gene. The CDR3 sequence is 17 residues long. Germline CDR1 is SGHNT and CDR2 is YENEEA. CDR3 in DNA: TGTGCCAGCAGCCCAACACAATTACTAGCGGGGGGGAATGAGCAGTTCTTC. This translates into CASSPTQLLAGGNEQFF.